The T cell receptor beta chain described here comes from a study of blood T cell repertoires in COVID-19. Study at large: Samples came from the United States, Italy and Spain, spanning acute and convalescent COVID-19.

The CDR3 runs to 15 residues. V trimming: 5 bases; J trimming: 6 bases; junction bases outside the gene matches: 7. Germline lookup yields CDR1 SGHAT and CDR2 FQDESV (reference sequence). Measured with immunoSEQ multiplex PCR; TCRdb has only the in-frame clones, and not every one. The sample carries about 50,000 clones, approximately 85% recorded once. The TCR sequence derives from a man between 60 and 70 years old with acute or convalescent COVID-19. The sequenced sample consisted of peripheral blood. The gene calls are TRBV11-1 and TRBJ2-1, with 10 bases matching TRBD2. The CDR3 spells CASSRTSGTLNEQFF. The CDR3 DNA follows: TGTGCCAGCAGCCGAACTAGCGGGACCCTCAATGAGCAGTTCTTC.